The 24 T cell receptor beta chains presented below share a single source sample, sequenced in a study of blood T cell repertoires in COVID-19. Sequencing used immunoSEQ multiplex PCR; TCRdb keeps in-frame clones, though not all of them. The sample holds about 70,000 clones, 80% to 90% seen once. The sample comprised peripheral blood. The receptors here all came from a man aged 50 to 60 with acute or convalescent COVID-19.

This clone turned up a few times. The rearrangement joins TRBV3-1 (or the pseudogene TRBV3-2) to TRBJ2-1; 12 bases map to TRBD2. This CDR3 is built from 15 residues. Germline V lookup: CDR1 LGHDT, CDR2 YNNKEL (reference sequence). The ends lost 4 bases at V and 7 bases at J; junction bases unmatched: 5. In DNA form, the CDR3 reads TGTGCCAGCAGCCTACTAGCGGGAGGCGGTAATGAGCAGTTCTTC. Amino acid sequence: CASSLLAGGGNEQFF.

The rearrangement joins TRBV27 to TRBJ2-7; 8 nucleotides match TRBD2. CDR3 length equals 16 residues. Germline CDR1 is MNHEY and CDR2 is SMNVEV (reference sequence). V was pared by 6 bases and J by 2 bases, with 12 bases of the junction left unmatched. The CDR3 sequence: CASRSLQRENPYEQYF. The CDR3 DNA follows: TGTGCCAGCAGGTCATTGCAGCGGGAGAACCCCTACGAGCAGTACTTC.

The genes are TRBV6-1 and TRBJ2-5, with D unresolved. V lost 1 base, J lost 2 bases, and 8 bases lay in between. Germline V gives CDR1 MNHNS, CDR2 SASEGT. The CDR3 is 14 residues long. The CDR3 DNA reads as TGTGCCAGCAGTGAAGGGCCGGGTCAAGAGACCCAGTACTTC. This encodes CASSEGPGQETQYF.

This chain uses TRBV7-8 with TRBJ2-3; 9 positions match TRBD1. Germline CDR1 is SGHVS and CDR2 is FQNEAQ. Unmatched junction bases numbered 4, after V lost 5 bases and J lost 1 base. CDR3 length: 15 amino acids. The CDR3 bases are TGTGCCAGCAGCGCACAGGGGGCTGGCACAGATACGCAGTATTTT. This encodes CASSAQGAGTDTQYF.

This clone came up once. The V call is TRBV19, the J call TRBJ2-3; no definite D call. Trimming stripped 4 bases from V and 7 bases from J, with 15 bases between. Germline V lookup: CDR1 LNHDA, CDR2 SQIVND (reference sequence). The CDR3 spans 14 residues. This CDR3 is CASSTRGRTNTQYF. The DNA for the CDR3 is TGTGCCAGTAGTACCCGAGGCCGCACGAATACGCAGTATTTT.

This clone was observed a single time. The V call is TRBV4-3, the J call TRBJ2-5, with D possibly being TRBD2 (7 bases). V was clipped by 0 bases and J by 4 bases, with 15 bases between them. The V gene's germline CDR1 is LGHNA and CDR2 YSLEER. The CDR3 length is 16 residues. The chain's CDR3 is CASSQDRGATGETQYF. DNA for the CDR3: TGCGCCAGCAGCCAAGACCGGGGGGCCACAGGAGAGACCCAGTACTTC.

The chain carries TRBV28 and TRBJ1-5, with 7 bases that match TRBD1. V dropped 6 bases and J dropped 5; count of bases not matched to a gene: 7. The germline gives CDR1 MDHEN, CDR2 SYDVKM. The CDR3 is 14 amino acids. CDR3 region: CASRGSTGYQPQHF. In nucleotides, the CDR3 is TGTGCCAGCAGGGGTTCGACAGGGTATCAGCCCCAGCATTTT.

V and J are TRBV6-4 and TRBJ1-1; the D gene is possibly TRBD1 (5 bases). CDR1 is MRHNA and CDR2 is SNTAGT in the germline V gene. V was trimmed by 3 bases and J by 0 bases, leaving 11 bases between them. The CDR3 has 15 amino acids. The CDR3 region is CASSDRGDLNTEAFF. The CDR3 DNA reads as TGTGCCAGCAGTGATCGTGGGGACTTGAACACTGAAGCTTTCTTT.

The chain couples TRBV6-8 to TRBJ1-5; TRBD1 matches 9 bases. This CDR3 has 19 residues. Per the germline V gene, CDR1 is MNHGY and CDR2 is SAAAGT. Trimming took 6 bases from V and 2 from J; bases not matched to a gene: 17. For the CDR3, the DNA is TGTGCCAGCAGGCGTGCCGGGACAGGGCCTTTGGGGTGCAATCAGCCCCAGCATTTT. This translates into CASRRAGTGPLGCNQPQHF.

CDR3 residues: CASSLEPGFSYNEQFF. Here the CDR3 DNA reads TGTGCCAGCAGCTTGGAGCCGGGTTTCTCCTACAATGAGCAGTTCTTC. The rearrangement joins TRBV5-6 to TRBJ2-1; unclear D gene. V was shortened by 0 bases and J by 0 bases, with 10 bases between the two germline ends. Per the germline V gene, CDR1 is SGHDT and CDR2 is YYEEEE. This CDR3 has 16 amino acids.

The chain joins TRBV21-1 to TRBJ2-7; the table's D gene call, TRBD1, was not cross checked with the DNA. TRBV21-1 is a recognized pseudogene. The CDR3 has 13 residues. CDR3 residues: CASSNRHLYEQYV. The CDR3 DNA sequence: TGTGCCAGCAGCAATAGACATCTCTACGAGCAGTACGTC.

The chain employs TRBV5-6 and TRBJ1-6; TRBD1 agrees at 7 bases. The germline V gene encodes CDR1 SGHDT and CDR2 YYEEEE. The J segment lost 9 bases and the V segment lost 3 bases, leaving 6 bases of the junction unmatched. The CDR3 runs 14 residues. The DNA for the CDR3 is TGTGCCAGCAGCTCAGAGACAGGGACTTCACCCCTCCACTTT. It specifies CASSSETGTSPLHF.

V and J are TRBV3-1 (or the pseudogene TRBV3-2) and TRBJ2-1, with D tentatively TRBD2 (6 bases). V was pared by 0 bases and J by 0 bases, with 12 bases between. Germline V gene lookup returns CDR1 LGHDT and CDR2 YNNKEL (reference sequence). This CDR3 comprises 17 residues. CDR3 coding DNA: TGTGCCAGCAGCCAAGATTTGGGGGGAACCTCCTACAATGAGCAGTTCTTC. Translated, it gives CASSQDLGGTSYNEQFF.

The chain couples TRBV7-9 to TRBJ2-5; D ambiguous. The germline V and J ends were trimmed by 5 bases and 5 bases, with 12 bases remaining between them. Germline V CDR1 and CDR2: SEHNR, FQNEAQ (reference sequence). The CDR3 totals 13 residues. Here the CDR3 reads CASSPVVRETQYF. As DNA, the CDR3 is TGTGCCAGCAGCCCAGTAGTCAGGGAGACCCAGTACTTC.

This clone was observed once. The CDR3 region has the DNA TGTGCCACCAGCTCCTACCCCGGTACTAGCGGGAGGGCCCAAGAGACCCAGTACTTC. As protein: CATSSYPGTSGRAQETQYF. This chain connects TRBV15 to TRBJ2-5; 13 positions match TRBD2. V was clipped by 5 bases and J by 1 base; unmatched bases: 13. In germline, CDR1 is LNHNV, CDR2 YYDKDF (reference sequence). This CDR3 comprises 19 residues.

In this sample, this clone turned up once. The chain employs TRBV7-2 and TRBJ1-2; D gene uncertain. CDR3 size: 12 residues. Germline-derived CDR1 and CDR2 are SGHTA and FQGNSA. V lost 5 bases and J lost 8, with 12 bases in between. Here the CDR3 reads CASSATGWGYTF. The CDR3 nucleotides read TGTGCCAGCAGCGCCACCGGGTGGGGCTACACCTTC. Looking up the rest from reference TRBV7-2 and TRBJ1-2 gives the full variable domain: GAGVSQSPSNKVTEKGKDVELRCDPISGHTALYWYRQSLGQGLEFLIYFQGNSAPDKSGLPSDRFSAERTGGSVSTLTIQRTQQEDSAVYLCASSATGWGYTFGSGTRLTVV.

The chain carries TRBV19 and TRBJ1-6, with a tentative D call TRBD1 (5 bases). The ends were cut back, 1 base at V and 7 bases at J, with 14 bases in the middle. This CDR3 contains 16 residues. Per germline, CDR1 LNHDA and CDR2 SQIVND (reference sequence). CDR3 protein: CASSIGGIRANSPLHF. The CDR3 DNA reads TGTGCCAGTAGTATAGGCGGGATCAGGGCGAATTCACCCCTCCACTTT.

This sequence joins TRBV2 and TRBJ2-1, with a tentative D call TRBD1 (6 bases). CDR1 is SNHLY, CDR2 FYNNEI, per germline. V was clipped by 6 bases and J by 4 bases, with 16 bases between them. The CDR3 runs 15 residues. CDR3: CASRIKGVLYNEQFF. The CDR3 DNA sequence: TGTGCCAGCAGAATCAAGGGGGTCCTATACAATGAGCAGTTCTTC.

Details on this clone: Other nucleotide sequences from this sample produce the same CDR3. V and J are TRBV18 and TRBJ1-5; the D gene is possibly TRBD1 (5 bases). Trimming cost V 2 bases and J 4 bases, with 12 bases left between them. Looked up from germline, CDR1 is KGHSH and CDR2 is LQKENI. The CDR3 totals 15 residues. The CDR3 DNA follows: TGTGCCAGCTCACCAGACCGGGGGAGAAATCAGCCCCAGCATTTT. Translating gives CASSPDRGRNQPQHF. Combining the CDR3 with reference TRBV18 and TRBJ1-5 gives the whole variable domain NAGVMQNPRHLVRRRGQEARLRCSPMKGHSHVYWYRQLPEEGLKFMVYLQKENIIDESGMPKERFSAEFPKEGPSILRIQQVVRGDSAAYFCASSPDRGRNQPQHFGDGTRLSIL.

The rearrangement joins TRBV18 to TRBJ2-5, with a weak D call TRBD1 (6 bases). Per germline, CDR1 KGHSH and CDR2 LQKENI. Deletions cut 3 bases from V and 1 base from J, with 9 bases between. The CDR3 is 14 amino acids. CDR3 nucleotide sequence: TGTGCCAGCTCACCGCGACAGGTCCAAGAGACCCAGTACTTC. It encodes CASSPRQVQETQYF.

The chain combines TRBV6-5 with TRBJ2-7, with unresolved D. This CDR3 is built from 12 residues. Germline CDR1 is MNHEY and CDR2 is SVGAGI. Trimming cost V 0 bases and J 13 bases, with 13 bases left between them. The CDR3 reads CASSYSVVSNYV. In nucleotides, the CDR3 is TGTGCCAGCAGTTACTCGGTTGTTAGCAACTACGTC.

The chain carries TRBV2 and TRBJ2-2, with TRBD2 matching 10 bases. CDR3 length: 14 residues. With 7 bases clipped from V and 6 bases from J, the junction kept 5 bases outside the gene matches. In germline, CDR1 is SNHLY, CDR2 FYNNEI. The CDR3 spells CASIEREGSGELFF. The CDR3 DNA follows: TGTGCCAGCATCGAGCGGGAGGGATCCGGGGAGCTGTTTTTT.

This sequence joins TRBV28 and TRBJ1-6; 7 positions match TRBD1. With V trimmed by 2 bases and J by 9 bases, 10 bases remained unmatched. This CDR3 comprises 16 residues. Germline V gives CDR1 MDHEN, CDR2 SYDVKM. CDR3 in amino acids: CASSLAQGKRISPLHF. The CDR3 nucleotides read TGTGCCAGCAGTTTAGCACAGGGGAAGCGGATTTCACCCCTCCACTTT.

The chain has TRBV9 and TRBJ2-1; 8 nucleotides align to TRBD2. Per germline, CDR1 SGDLS and CDR2 YYNGEE. The J segment lost 0 bases and the V segment lost 4 bases, leaving 9 bases of the junction unmatched. The CDR3 runs 17 residues. The CDR3 region is CASSPRSGASSYNEQFF. The CDR3 DNA sequence: TGTGCCAGCAGCCCCCGTAGCGGGGCCAGCTCCTACAATGAGCAGTTCTTC. Complete variable domain (other parts from reference TRBV9 and TRBJ2-1): DSGVTQTPKHLITATGQRVTLRCSPRSGDLSVYWYQQSLDQGLQFLIQYYNGEERAKGNILERFSAQQFPDLHSELNLSSLELGDSALYFCASSPRSGASSYNEQFFGPGTRLTVL.